This section outlines one TCR beta chain sequence together with its context. Its antigen is as yet unknown. The data derive from a study of T-cell reconstitution after alpha-beta-depleted transplantation in children. Preparation of the TCRbeta library involved a method that used unique molecular identifiers. One entry per CDR3 protein results from TCRdb running MiXCR on the PCR reads. Here the sample spans fewer than 350,000 distinct CDR3 sequences, over 7.5% being singletons. Study-wide points: It was newly produced T cells that mostly accounted for T-cell counts and diversity one year after transplant. Surviving recipient T cells and thymic progenitors accounted for the high day-60 TCRbeta diversity observed in some patients. Alpha-beta T cells about two months after transplant reportedly derived from several hundred expanded graft clones.

The V and J ends lost 1 base and 2 bases respectively, with 11 bases between them. Germline V CDR1 and CDR2: KGHDR, SFDVKD. This CDR3 spans 16 amino acids. This chain uses TRBV24-1 with TRBJ2-1; D gene ambiguous. This receptor was identified in a female patient aged 2-10 years who had a stem cell transplant for Fanconi anemia, so the T cells may come from the graft donor. The material was peripheral blood, obtained 360 days after TCRalphabeta/CD19-depleted stem cell transplant. Here the CDR3 reads CATSDFRPEPYNEQFF. The CDR3 nucleotides read TGTGCCACCAGTGATTTCCGCCCCGAACCCTACAATGAGCAGTTCTTC.